This TCR beta chain was obtained from a study of identical twins. Whole-study results and caveats: Fewer insertions marked abundant cord blood beta clonotypes; young adult naive trended weakly, memory not at all.

In TCRdb, the 5' RACE reads were re-called with MiXCR into one record per CDR3 protein. The table lists 570,000 or so distinct CDR3 sequences, 9.6% of them singletons. Germline values: CDR1 SGHRS, CDR2 YFSETQ. Trimming took 6 bases from V and 1 from J, leaving 11 bases between them. The length of the CDR3 is 13 residues. This clonotype was found many times. Its antigen remains unknown. These data were likewise used in another study, on yellow fever vaccine responses in identical twins.

The sample taken for sequencing was PBMCs. The chain links TRBV5-1 to TRBJ2-7; D assignment may be TRBD1 or TRBD2 (7 bases each). The TCR sequence derives from a young woman in good health. The chain's CDR3 is CASTQGGSYEQYF. CDR3 bases: TGCGCCAGCACCCAGGGGGGGTCCTACGAGCAGTACTTC. The whole variable domain, remainder taken from reference TRBV5-1 and TRBJ2-7, is KAGVTQTPRYLIKTRGQQVTLSCSPISGHRSVSWYQQTPGQGLQFLFEYFSETQRNKGNFPGRFSGRQFSNSRSEMNVSTLELGDSALYLCASTQGGSYEQYFGPGTRLTVT.